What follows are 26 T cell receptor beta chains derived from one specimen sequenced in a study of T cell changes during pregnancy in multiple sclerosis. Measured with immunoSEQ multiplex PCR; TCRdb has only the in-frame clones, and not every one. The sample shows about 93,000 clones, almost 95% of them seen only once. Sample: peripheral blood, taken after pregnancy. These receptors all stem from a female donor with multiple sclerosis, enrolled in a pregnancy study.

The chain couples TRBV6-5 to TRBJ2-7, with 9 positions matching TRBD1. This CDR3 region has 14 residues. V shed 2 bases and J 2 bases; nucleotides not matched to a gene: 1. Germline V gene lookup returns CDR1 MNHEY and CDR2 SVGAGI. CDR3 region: CASSYRDRAYEQYF. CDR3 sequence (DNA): TGTGCCAGCAGTTACCGGGACAGGGCCTACGAGCAGTACTTC.

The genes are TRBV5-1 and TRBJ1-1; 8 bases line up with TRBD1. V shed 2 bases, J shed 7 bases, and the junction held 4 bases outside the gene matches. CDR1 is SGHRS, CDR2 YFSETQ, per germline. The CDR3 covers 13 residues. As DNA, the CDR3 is TGCGCCAGCAGCTTTCCAGGGGGCCTTGAAGCTTTCTTT. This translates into CASSFPGGLEAFF.

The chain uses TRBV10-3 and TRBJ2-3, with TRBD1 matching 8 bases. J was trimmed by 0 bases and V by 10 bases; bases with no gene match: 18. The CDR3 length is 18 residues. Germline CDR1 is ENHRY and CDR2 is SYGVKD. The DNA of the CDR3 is TGTGCCAGCCAGGGGGCGAGCGGTCCCTCGCGTAGCACAGATACGCAGTATTTT. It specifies CASQGASGPSRSTDTQYF.

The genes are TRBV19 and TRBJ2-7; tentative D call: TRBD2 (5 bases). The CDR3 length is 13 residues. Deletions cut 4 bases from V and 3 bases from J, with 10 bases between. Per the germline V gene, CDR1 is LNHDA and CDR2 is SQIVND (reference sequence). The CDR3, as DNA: TGTGCCAGTAGTACCGGACGGGGCTACGAGCAGTACTTC. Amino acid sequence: CASSTGRGYEQYF.

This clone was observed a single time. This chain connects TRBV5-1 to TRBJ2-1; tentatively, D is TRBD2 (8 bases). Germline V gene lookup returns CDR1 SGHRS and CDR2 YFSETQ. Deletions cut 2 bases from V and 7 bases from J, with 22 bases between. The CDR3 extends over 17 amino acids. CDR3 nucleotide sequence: TGCGCCAGCAGCTTCCTAGGGGGCGGGGGGAGCCTTAATGAGCAGTTCTTC. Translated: CASSFLGGGGSLNEQFF.

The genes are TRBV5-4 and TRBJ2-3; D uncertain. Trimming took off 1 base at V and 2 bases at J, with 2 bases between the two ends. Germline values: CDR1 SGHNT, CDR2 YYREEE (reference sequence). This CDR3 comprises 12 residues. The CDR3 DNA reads TGTGCCAGCAGCTTGCTCACAGATACGCAGTATTTT. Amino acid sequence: CASSLLTDTQYF.

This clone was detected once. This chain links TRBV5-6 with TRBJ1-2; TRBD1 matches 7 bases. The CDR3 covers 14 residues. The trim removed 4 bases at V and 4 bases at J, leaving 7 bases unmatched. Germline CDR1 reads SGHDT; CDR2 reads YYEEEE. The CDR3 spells CASSPVDRAYGYTF. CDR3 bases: TGTGCCAGCAGCCCGGTTGACAGGGCCTATGGCTACACCTTC. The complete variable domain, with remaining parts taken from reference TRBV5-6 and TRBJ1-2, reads DAGVTQSPTHLIKTRGQQVTLRCSPKSGHDTVSWYQQALGQGPQFIFQYYEEEERQRGNFPDRFSGHQFPNYSSELNVNALLLGDSALYLCASSPVDRAYGYTFGSGTRLTVV.

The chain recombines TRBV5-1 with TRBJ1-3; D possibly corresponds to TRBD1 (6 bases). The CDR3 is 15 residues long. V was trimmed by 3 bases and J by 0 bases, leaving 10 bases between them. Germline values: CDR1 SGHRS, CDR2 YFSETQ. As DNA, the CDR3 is TGCGCCAGCAGCTCACAGGGTGGCTCTGGAAACACCATATATTTT. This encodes CASSSQGGSGNTIYF.

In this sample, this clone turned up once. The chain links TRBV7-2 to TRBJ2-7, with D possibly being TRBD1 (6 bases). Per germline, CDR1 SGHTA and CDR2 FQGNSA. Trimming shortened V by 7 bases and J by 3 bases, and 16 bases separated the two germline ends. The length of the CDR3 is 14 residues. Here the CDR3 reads CASTSGTGFYEQYF. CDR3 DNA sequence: TGTGCCAGCACCTCAGGCACAGGGTTCTACGAGCAGTACTTC.

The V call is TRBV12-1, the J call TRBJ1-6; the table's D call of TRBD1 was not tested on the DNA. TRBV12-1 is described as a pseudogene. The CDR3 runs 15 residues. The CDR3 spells CASTIPGQGNSPLHF. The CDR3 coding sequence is TGTGCCAGCACCATACCGGGACAGGGGAATTCACCCCTCCACTTT.

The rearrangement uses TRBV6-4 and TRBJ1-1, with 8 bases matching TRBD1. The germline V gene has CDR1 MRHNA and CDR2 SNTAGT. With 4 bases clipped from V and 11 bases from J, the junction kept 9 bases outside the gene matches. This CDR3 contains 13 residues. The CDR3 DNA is TGTGCCAGCAGTGGCTTCCAGGGGGCGCGGGCTTTCTTT. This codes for CASSGFQGARAFF.

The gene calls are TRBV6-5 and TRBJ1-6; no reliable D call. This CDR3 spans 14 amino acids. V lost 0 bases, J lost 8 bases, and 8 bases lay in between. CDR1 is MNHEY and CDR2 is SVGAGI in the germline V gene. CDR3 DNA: TGTGCCAGCAGTTACTCGGCGGGAGATTCACCCCTCCACTTT. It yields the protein CASSYSAGDSPLHF.

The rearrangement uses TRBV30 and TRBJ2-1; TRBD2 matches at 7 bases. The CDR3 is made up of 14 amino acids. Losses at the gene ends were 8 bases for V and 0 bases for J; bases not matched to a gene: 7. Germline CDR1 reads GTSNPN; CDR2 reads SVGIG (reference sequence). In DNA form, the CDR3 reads TGTGCCAGATATAGCGGGTACTCCTACAATGAGCAGTTCTTC. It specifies CARYSGYSYNEQFF.

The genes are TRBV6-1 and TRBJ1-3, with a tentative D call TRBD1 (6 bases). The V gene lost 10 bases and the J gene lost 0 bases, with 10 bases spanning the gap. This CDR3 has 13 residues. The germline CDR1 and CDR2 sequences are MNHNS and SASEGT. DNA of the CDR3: TGTGCCATCTCCAGGGGCTCTGGAAACACCATATATTTT. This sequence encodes CAISRGSGNTIYF.

The DNA of the CDR3 is TGTGCCAGCAGCGTCTATATCCAGAACACTGAAGCTTTCTTT. It translates to CASSVYIQNTEAFF. The rearrangement joins TRBV9 to TRBJ1-1; D not certain. The CDR3 totals 14 residues. Germline lookup yields CDR1 SGDLS and CDR2 YYNGEE. Trimming pared 2 bases from V and 1 base from J, leaving 9 bases between.

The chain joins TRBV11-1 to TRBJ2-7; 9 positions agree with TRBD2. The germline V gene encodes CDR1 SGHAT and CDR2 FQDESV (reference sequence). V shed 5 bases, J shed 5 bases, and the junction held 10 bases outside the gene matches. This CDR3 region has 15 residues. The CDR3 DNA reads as TGTGCCAGCAGCCTTCTAGCGGGGCGCCCTGACGAGCAGTACTTC. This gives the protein CASSLLAGRPDEQYF.

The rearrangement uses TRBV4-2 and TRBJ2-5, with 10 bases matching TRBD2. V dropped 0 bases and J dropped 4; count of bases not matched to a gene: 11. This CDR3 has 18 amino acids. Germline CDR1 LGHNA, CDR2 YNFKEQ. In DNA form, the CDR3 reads TGTGCCAGCAGCCAAGATTCCCCAGCGGGGGGGCCGGGAGAGACCCAGTACTTC. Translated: CASSQDSPAGGPGETQYF.

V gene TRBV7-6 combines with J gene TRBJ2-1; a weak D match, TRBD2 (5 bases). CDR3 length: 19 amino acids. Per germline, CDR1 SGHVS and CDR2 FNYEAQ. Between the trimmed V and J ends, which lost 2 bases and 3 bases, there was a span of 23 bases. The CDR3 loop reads CASSLTPGIDGPFYNEQFF. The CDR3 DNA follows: TGTGCCAGCAGCTTAACCCCCGGGATTGATGGGCCGTTCTACAATGAGCAGTTCTTC.

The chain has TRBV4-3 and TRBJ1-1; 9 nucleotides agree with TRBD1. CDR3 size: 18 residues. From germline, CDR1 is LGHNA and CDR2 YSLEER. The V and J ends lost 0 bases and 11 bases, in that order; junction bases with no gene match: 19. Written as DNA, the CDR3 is TGCGCCAGCAGCCAAGAGGGACAGGGATCGCCTAACAGATTGGGGGCTTTCTTT. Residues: CASSQEGQGSPNRLGAFF.

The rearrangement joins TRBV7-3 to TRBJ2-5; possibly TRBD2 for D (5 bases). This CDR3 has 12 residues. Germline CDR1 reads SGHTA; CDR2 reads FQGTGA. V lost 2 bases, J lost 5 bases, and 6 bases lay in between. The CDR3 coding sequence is TGTGCCAGCAGCTTACCGGGGGAGACCCAGTACTTC. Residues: CASSLPGETQYF. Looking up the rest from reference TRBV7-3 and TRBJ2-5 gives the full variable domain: GAGVSQTPSNKVTEKGKYVELRCDPISGHTALYWYRQSLGQGPEFLIYFQGTGAADDSGLPNDRFFAVRPEGSVSTLKIQRTERGDSAVYLCASSLPGETQYFGPGTRLLVL.

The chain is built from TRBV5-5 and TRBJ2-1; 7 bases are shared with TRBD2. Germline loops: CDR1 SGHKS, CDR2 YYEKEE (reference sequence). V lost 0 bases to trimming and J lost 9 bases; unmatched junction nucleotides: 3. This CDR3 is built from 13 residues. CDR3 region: CASSLEWGGEQFF. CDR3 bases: TGTGCCAGCAGCTTGGAATGGGGGGGTGAGCAGTTCTTC.

Here the CDR3 DNA reads TGTGCCAGCAGCCCAGACACAGATACGCAGTATTTT. Translated: CASSPDTDTQYF. The chain carries TRBV5-5 and TRBJ2-3; D unresolved. Germline CDR1 and CDR2: SGHKS and YYEKEE (reference sequence). The germline V and J ends were trimmed by 4 bases and 2 bases, with 5 bases remaining between them. The CDR3 runs to 12 residues.

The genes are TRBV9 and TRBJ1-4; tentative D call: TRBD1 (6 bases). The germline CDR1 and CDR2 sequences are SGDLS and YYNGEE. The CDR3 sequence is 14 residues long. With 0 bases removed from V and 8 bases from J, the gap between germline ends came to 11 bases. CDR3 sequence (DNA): TGTGCCAGCAGCGTAGCAGGGACACGAGAAAAACTGTTTTTT. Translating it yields CASSVAGTREKLFF.

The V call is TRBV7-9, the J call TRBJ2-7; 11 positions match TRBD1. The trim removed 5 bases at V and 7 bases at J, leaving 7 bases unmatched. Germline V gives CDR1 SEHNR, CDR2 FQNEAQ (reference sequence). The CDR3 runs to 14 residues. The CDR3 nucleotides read TGTGCCAGCAGCGTTGGACAGGGGGCGAGTGAGCAGTACTTC. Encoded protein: CASSVGQGASEQYF.

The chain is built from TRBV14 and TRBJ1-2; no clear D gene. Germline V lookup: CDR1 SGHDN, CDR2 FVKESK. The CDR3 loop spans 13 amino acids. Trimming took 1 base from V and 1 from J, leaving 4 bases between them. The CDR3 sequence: CASSQGLNYGYTF. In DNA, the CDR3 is TGTGCCAGCAGCCAAGGTCTTAACTATGGCTACACCTTC.

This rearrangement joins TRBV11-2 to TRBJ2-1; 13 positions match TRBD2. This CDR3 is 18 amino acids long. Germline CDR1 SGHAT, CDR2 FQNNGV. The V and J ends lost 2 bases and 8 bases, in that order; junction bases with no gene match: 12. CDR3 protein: CASSLRPGTSGTVHEQFF. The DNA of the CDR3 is TGTGCCAGCAGCTTACGCCCCGGGACTAGCGGGACGGTACATGAGCAGTTCTTC.